This T cell receptor beta chain was sequenced for a study of T cells in Graves' hyperthyroidism and ophthalmopathy. Amplified TCR beta CDR3 regions derived from RNA transcripts. The study used the HTBI primer set for a first-round RT-PCR of the TCR CDR3. MiXCR was run by TCRdb on the multiplex PCR reads, yielding one entry per CDR3 protein. In the table there are roughly 640,000 distinct CDR3 sequences, about a sixth of which are singletons. The study, taken as a whole, reports: The majority of expanded thyroid clonotypes above 0.001 also appeared in blood.

From germline, CDR1 is DFQATT and CDR2 SNEGSKA (reference sequence). This CDR3 is 13 amino acids long. Trimming took 2 bases from V and 10 from J; bases not matched to a gene: 7. This clonotype came up many times. What it binds is not known. Sequencing used blood. This receptor was taken from a woman in her 40s with Graves' ophthalmopathy. The chain recombines TRBV20-1 with TRBJ2-1; 8 bases are a match to TRBD2. CDR3 protein: CSARMTSVEEQFF. The CDR3 DNA is TGCAGTGCTAGAATGACTAGCGTTGAAGAGCAGTTCTTC.